The 29 T cell receptor beta chains below come from one sample, sequenced in a study of T cells expressing NK-cell markers. For each CDR3 protein, TCRdb gives one entry from its re-call of the 5' RACE reads, without DNA. The listing contains about 440,000 distinct CDR3 sequences. The sample consisted of blood T cells: a sorted CD56 or NKG2C T cell subset, CD4+ or CD8+ T cells, or bulk PBMC T cells (not recorded which). The receptors shown here come from a woman between 18 and 69 years old in good health.

J is TRBJ2-5 and V is TRBV2; TCRdb's D call, TRBD2, is unchecked because there is no DNA. Germline V CDR1 and CDR2: SNHLY, FYNNEI. The CDR3 consists of 17 residues. CDR3 sequence: CASTDPGTSGLFGTQYF. The variable domain in full, with the rest retrieved from reference TRBV2 and TRBJ2-5, is EPEVTQTPSHQVTQMGQEVILRCVPISNHLYFYWYRQILGQKVEFLVSFYNNEISEKSEIFDDQFSVERPDGSNFTLKIRSTKLEDSAMYFCASTDPGTSGLFGTQYFGPGTRLLVL.

This chain links TRBV12-3 or TRBV12-4 with TRBJ2-4; with no DNA, the TCRdb D assignment of TRBD1 cannot be verified. The CDR3 totals 17 residues. CDR3 sequence: CASSPNGAGGGKNIQYF.

V gene TRBV4-3 combines with J gene TRBJ1-1; TCRdb indicates TRBD1, and absent DNA this call remains unverified. Per the germline V gene, CDR1 is LGHNA and CDR2 is YSLEER. This CDR3 is 14 amino acids long. This chain's CDR3 is CASSQEGMGPEAFF.

This sequence joins TRBV20-1 and TRBJ1-4. The V gene's germline CDR1 is DFQATT and CDR2 SNEGSKA (reference sequence). This CDR3 is built from 14 residues. This CDR3 reads CSARDRPTNEKLFF.

J is TRBJ2-3 and V is TRBV11-2; the TCRdb call, TRBD2, lacks DNA for checking. CDR3 length equals 16 residues. Germline V gives CDR1 SGHAT, CDR2 FQNNGV. The CDR3: CASSHLPGASTDTQYF.

The rearrangement joins TRBV4-2 to TRBJ2-1. CDR1 and CDR2 (germline): LGHNA, YNFKEQ. The CDR3 has 16 residues. CDR3: CASSQDLVGVPNEQFF.

V and J are TRBV4-2 and TRBJ2-1; TCRdb reports TRBD2, a call that lacks DNA to check it against. The CDR3 sequence is 16 residues long. Germline CDR1 LGHNA, CDR2 YNFKEQ. The CDR3 spells CASSQDFSGGPNEQFF.

V gene TRBV6-2 or TRBV6-3 combines with J gene TRBJ2-1; TCRdb selects TRBD2, and the lack of DNA leaves this call unchecked. Germline CDR1 is MNHEY and CDR2 is SVGEGT. This CDR3 comprises 13 residues. The CDR3 protein is CASRRLGSWEQFF.

V and J are TRBV7-9 and TRBJ1-4. There are 15 residues in the CDR3. Per the germline V gene, CDR1 is SEHNR and CDR2 is FQNEAQ (reference sequence). The CDR3 protein is CASSRTVATNEKLFF.

This chain connects TRBV4-1 to TRBJ1-6; as DNA is missing, the TRBD1 call by TCRdb cannot be tested. The CDR3 has 14 residues. CDR1 and CDR2 (germline): MGHRA, YSYEKL. The CDR3 is CASSQVRRATPLHF.

This chain links TRBV5-1 with TRBJ2-1; TCRdb designates TRBD1, a call that cannot be tested without DNA. The CDR3 loop spans 14 amino acids. Germline CDR1 SGHRS, CDR2 YFSETQ. The CDR3 region is CASSLAVWGDEQFF.

The chain carries TRBV5-1 and TRBJ1-4. This CDR3 contains 14 residues. CDR1 and CDR2 from the germline V gene are SGHRS and YFSETQ. CDR3 region: CASSLEQRNEKLFF.

This chain links TRBV12-3 or TRBV12-4 with TRBJ1-3. This CDR3 has 17 amino acids. Here the CDR3 reads CASSAAGTFSSGNTIYF.

This chain connects TRBV20-1 to TRBJ2-3; the TCRdb call, TRBD1, lacks DNA for checking. Germline V CDR1 and CDR2: DFQATT, SNEGSKA (reference sequence). CDR3 length: 12 amino acids. This CDR3 is CSAHRGGDTQYF.

The chain employs TRBV6-2 or TRBV6-3 and TRBJ2-1; the D call from TCRdb, TRBD1, cannot be confirmed without DNA. Germline loops: CDR1 MNHEY, CDR2 SVGEGT. This CDR3 region has 14 residues. The CDR3 region is CASSSPPRGNEQFF.

This rearrangement joins TRBV7-3 to TRBJ2-1; checking the TCRdb D call of TRBD2 is not possible without DNA. The CDR3 sequence is 16 residues long. Germline loops: CDR1 SGHTA, CDR2 FQGTGA. The CDR3 region is CASSLEPGLLYNEQFF.

This rearrangement joins TRBV6-5 to TRBJ2-1; TCRdb's D call, TRBD2, is unchecked because there is no DNA. This CDR3 has 17 amino acids. Germline V gives CDR1 MNHEY, CDR2 SVGAGI. This CDR3 is CASRYRDSISGDNEQFF.

The chain is built from TRBV4-2 and TRBJ2-7; the TRBD2 assignment by TCRdb is unverifiable without DNA. Germline V gives CDR1 LGHNA, CDR2 YNFKEQ. The CDR3 consists of 17 residues. CDR3 loop: CASSHESSGLAGGRKYF.

The gene calls are TRBV12-3 or TRBV12-4 and TRBJ2-1; TCRdb reports TRBD1, a call that lacks DNA to check it against. This CDR3 has 17 amino acids. The CDR3: CASSPFSGGLSYNEQFF.

This chain joins TRBV25-1 and TRBJ2-1; without DNA, the TCRdb call of TRBD1 cannot be checked. Germline V CDR1 and CDR2: MGHDK, SYGVNS. CDR3 size: 15 residues. The CDR3 spells CASSGDRLLYNEQFF.

This chain joins TRBV12-3 or TRBV12-4 and TRBJ1-3; the D gene TCRdb calls, TRBD1, cannot be checked with no DNA. This CDR3 has 15 residues. The CDR3 sequence is CASSRSGGSGNTIYF.

The CDR3 region is CASSFGQSYGYTF. The chain recombines TRBV27 with TRBJ1-2; TCRdb's D call, TRBD1, is unchecked because there is no DNA. Germline lookup yields CDR1 MNHEY and CDR2 SMNVEV (reference sequence). The CDR3 runs 13 residues.

The chain recombines TRBV11-2 with TRBJ2-3; the TCRdb call, TRBD1, lacks DNA for checking. The length of the CDR3 is 15 residues. Germline V gene sequence: CDR1 SGHAT, CDR2 FQNNGV. CDR3: CASSLPWGGTDTQYF.

The genes are TRBV30 and TRBJ1-6; absent DNA, TCRdb's TRBD1 call cannot be checked. The V gene's germline CDR1 is GTSNPN and CDR2 SVGIG (reference sequence). This CDR3 region has 14 residues. The CDR3 spells CAWGPGVTYSPLHF.

CDR3 loop: CATIGPSTGELFF. V gene TRBV5-6 combines with J gene TRBJ2-2; without DNA, the TCRdb call of TRBD2 cannot be checked. Germline V gives CDR1 SGHDT, CDR2 YYEEEE. There are 13 residues in the CDR3. The entire variable domain, with the rest obtained from reference TRBV5-6 and TRBJ2-2, is as follows: DAGVTQSPTHLIKTRGQQVTLRCSPKSGHDTVSWYQQALGQGPQFIFQYYEEEERQRGNFPDRFSGHQFPNYSSELNVNALLLGDSALYLCATIGPSTGELFFGEGSRLTVL.

The V gene is TRBV29-1, the J gene TRBJ2-1; TCRdb returns TRBD1, unconfirmable since there is no DNA. The germline V gene encodes CDR1 SQVTM and CDR2 ANQGSEA. CDR3 size: 12 residues. CDR3 loop: CSFRDTYNEQFF.

The rearrangement uses TRBV20-1 and TRBJ2-1; the TRBD2 assignment by TCRdb is unverifiable without DNA. CDR1 is DFQATT and CDR2 is SNEGSKA in the germline V gene (reference sequence). The CDR3 spans 17 residues. CDR3: CSARQVSGSPPYNEQFF.

This chain joins TRBV7-3 and TRBJ2-2. The CDR3 spans 14 residues. CDR1 and CDR2 from the germline V gene are SGHTA and FQGTGA. This CDR3 is CASNIRGDTGELFF.

The chain carries TRBV18 and TRBJ2-1; TCRdb names TRBD1, which stays unverified in the absence of DNA. The CDR3 totals 15 residues. CDR1 is KGHSH, CDR2 LQKENI, per germline. The CDR3 spells CASSPQGWSYNEQFF.